This T cell receptor beta chain was retrieved from a study of shared clonotypes between healthy human individuals (dated by TCRdb to 2019 to 2021). About the investigation overall: Two women and a few men aged 18 to 49 years were included in the cohort. Between about 0.94 and 10 billion PBMCs per donor were obtained by leukapheresis. Per donor, three plates each were used for CD4 naive and CD4 memory, two for CD8 naive, and one for CD8 memory. Libraries were prepared and TCR repertoires were sequenced by different laboratories using diverse techniques, in order to increase sequencing depth and limit assay-specific biases. Blood TCR repertoires of roughly 5 healthy adults were deeply sequenced to estimate repertoire size and the extent of clonotype sharing between individuals. The research as a whole found: Pairwise subsampling led to the expectation that sequencing depth would affect the degree of clonotype sharing among donors. Even with the large sequencing depth, rarefaction of the sorted-subset datasets indicated that sequencing was incomplete. Naive subsets generally had larger estimated clonotype richness than memory subsets. The genetic and exposure-history diversity represented was limited by the small number of donors. Sharing across a few donors was observed for approximately 4.6% of naive CD4, over 3% of naive CD8, around 2.5% of memory CD4, and about 0.39% of memory CD8 clonotypes. Compared with non-shared clonotypes, the clonotypes found in all four sorted-subset donors had higher generation probabilities. Only blood was sampled, and tissue TCR repertoires likely differ from those in blood.

TCR CDR3 regions were amplified from genomic DNA by multiplex PCR using the deep immunoSEQ assay. For each cell subset, the extracted genomic DNA was distributed evenly across all wells of several immunoSEQ 96-well plates, and each plate served as one replicate. For sorted subsets, each replicate PCR was loaded with about 200 ng genomic DNA, equivalent to 25,000 to 35,000 T cell genomes. Purified libraries were measured with a Qubit 3.0 fluorometer, size-checked on a Bioanalyzer 2100, and measured again with the KAPA Library Quantification kit. A separate single-read 150-cycle Illumina NextSeq 550 flow cell was used to sequence each immunoSEQ 96-well plate. Per the source publication's procedure: The immunoSEQ output contained only junctional sequences without quality scores, so filtering could not match that applied to full-length reads. To assign V/J genes and CDR3, sequences were annotated against IMGT germline references using PyIR, a Python wrapper for IgBLAST v1.9. Reads were removed for weak V/J assignments (E-value above 1e-6), missing CDR3, stop codons, out-of-frame junctions, or ambiguous translated residues. V3J clonotypes were defined as sequences sharing an identical inferred V gene, J gene, and CDR3 amino acid sequence. Percentage overlap between repertoires was computed as shared unique clonotypes divided by the size of the smaller repertoire. Richness of each repertoire was evaluated using RTK rarefaction, the Chao1 estimator, and Recon v2.1 estimates of unobserved clonotypes. Generation probabilities for all TCRbeta clonotypes obtained by the gDNA method from a handful of donors were computed using OLGA. TCRdb holds this immuneACCESS table with in-frame rearrangements only. Some clones are missing; in checked studies, unresolved V genes explain under half, and the rest has no known cause. V, J and clone size were drawn from that table, and D and trimming were deduced from the DNA. The sample table records about 750,000 clones; 80% to 95% of these occur just once. 20% to 30% of the sample is held by the ten biggest clonotypes.

There are a few counts of this clone. Its antigen is not yet known. No qualities accompany the bases; no much larger clone lies one base away. For the CD8 naive samples, CD45RO-negative cells were positively selected for CCR7, yielding a CD45RA+CCR7+ population from which TemRA cells were excluded. Healthy HIV-negative adults with no recently reported acute infections or vaccinations were included as donors. Every donor was a Caucasian adult living in Nashville, Tennessee, USA. After blood collection by leukapheresis, PBMCs were isolated using Ficoll-Histopaque density gradient centrifugation and then cryopreserved in the vapor phase of liquid nitrogen. Purity and quantity of every magnetically sorted T cell population were checked by analytical flow cytometry. Genomic DNA was isolated from each sorted fraction and quantified by UV absorbance on a Nanodrop 2000c. Via the germline V gene, CDR1 is MNHEY and CDR2 SVGAGI. Inclusive of the bounding cysteine and phenylalanine, the CDR3 is 12 residues long. CDR3 DNA only is kept here, 36 bases in frame from base 1. V and J lose 5 bases and 3 bases, and a span of 7 bases separates them.

This sequence was found in a man under 40 in good health. The V and J genes are TRBV6-5 and TRBJ1-2, with no D gene named confidently. The sequencing sample was made of naive CD8+ T cells sorted from blood. This specimen's cell subset or site label, per the study, means: CD45RA+CCR7+. This receptor carries the CDR3 CASSPRHYGYTF. The DNA sequence is as follows: TGTGCCAGCAGTCCGAGGCACTATGGCTACACCTTC.